This TCR beta chain emerged from a study of T cell responses to AZD1222 COVID-19 vaccine. Study-wide background: Analyses pooled second doses at about 4 or about 12 weeks.

Germline V gene data show CDR1 as SGHRS and CDR2 as YFSETQ. This CDR3 is 16 amino acids long. V gave up 4 bases and J gave up 7 bases, with 24 bases separating them. Notes on this clone: Its cognate antigen is unknown.

Repertoires were generated with immunoSEQ multiplex PCR, while TCRdb's copy carries only in-frame clones and drops some. The table lists approximately 100,000 clones, approximately 86% of them singletons. Overall study results and limits: Spike-wide vaccine-associated CD4 TCRs dominated at 160-218 and 743-854. Donor demographics were predominantly white British with a female majority; clonal diversity may be underestimated. The study identified only five to seven AZD1222 recipients as seropositive at baseline.

This material consisted of peripheral blood, taken on day 0 of AZD1222 vaccination. The chain has TRBV5-1 and TRBJ2-7; maybe TRBD2 (5 bases). The TCR comes from an adult in good health. The CDR3 region is CASSPDNLSGSIEQYF. The CDR3 coding sequence is TGCGCCAGCAGCCCAGATAATTTAAGCGGATCGATAGAGCAGTACTTC. Based on the CDR3 plus reference TRBV5-1 and TRBJ2-7, the full variable domain is KAGVTQTPRYLIKTRGQQVTLSCSPISGHRSVSWYQQTPGQGLQFLFEYFSETQRNKGNFPGRFSGRQFSNSRSEMNVSTLELGDSALYLCASSPDNLSGSIEQYFGPGTRLTVT.